A single sample is the source of the 9 T cell receptor beta chains below, sequenced in a study of Graves' ophthalmopathy and Graves' hyperthyroidism. Scientists amplified the TCR beta CDR3 regions from RNA transcripts. HTBI primers served in a first-round RT-PCR, which a second-round multiplex PCR followed. One entry per CDR3 protein, called by TCRdb with MiXCR from the multiplex PCR reads. The data hold 350,000 to 400,000 distinct CDR3 sequences, with approximately 20% observed a single time. Sequenced: peripheral blood. The receptors were gathered from a woman in her late teens or twenties with Graves' ophthalmopathy.

This clonotype was counted at least ten times. The chain joins TRBV7-2 to TRBJ2-5; D could derive from TRBD1 or TRBD2 (6 bases each). This CDR3 contains 15 residues. Germline-derived CDR1 and CDR2 are SGHTA and FQGNSA. V dropped 3 bases and J dropped 1 base, with 12 bases sitting between them. This CDR3 reads CASSFQGGIQETQYF. The CDR3 bases are TGTGCCAGCAGCTTCCAAGGGGGGATCCAAGAGACCCAGTACTTC.

At least ten counts were recorded for this clonotype. Germline and junction disagree at one end, which may indicate a read error. The V and J genes are TRBV6-2 or TRBV6-3 and TRBJ2-7; the match to TRBD2 covers 11 bases. The germline CDR1 and CDR2 sequences are MNHEY and SVGEGT. This CDR3 region has 13 residues. The CDR3: CTSRASGRYEQYF. The CDR3, as DNA: TGTACCAGCAGGGCTAGCGGGAGGTACGAGCAGTACTTC.

CDR3 DNA: TGTGCCAGCAGTGAAGGCCCGCTACTCTATGGCTACACCTTC. This codes for CASSEGPLLYGYTF. The chain couples TRBV25-1 to TRBJ1-2; D is ambiguous. Trimming shortened V by 2 bases and J by 4 bases, and 11 bases separated the two germline ends. The germline gives CDR1 MGHDK, CDR2 SYGVNS. The CDR3 contains 14 residues.

This clonotype was found many times. The rearrangement links TRBV6-5 to TRBJ1-6; 8 nucleotides match TRBD1. The J segment lost 10 bases and the V segment lost 7 bases, leaving 9 bases of the junction unmatched. The germline V gene encodes CDR1 MNHEY and CDR2 SVGAGI. This CDR3 is 14 amino acids long. CDR3 nucleotide sequence: TGTGCCAGCACACGGACAGGGCCAGCATCACCCCTCCACTTT. This translates into CASTRTGPASPLHF.

To note about this clonotype: One end of the junction is discordant with germline, which a read error may explain. The rearrangement links TRBV6-4 to TRBJ2-5; 7 bases agree with TRBD2. The CDR3 is 16 amino acids. Germline assignment: CDR1 MRHNA and CDR2 SNTAGT. The DNA for the CDR3 is TGTGCCAGCAGTTACTCTGGGGCACCGGGGGGAGAGACCCAGTACTTC. This gives the protein CASSYSGAPGGETQYF.

This clonotype was counted many times. This chain links TRBV20-1 with TRBJ2-2, with 8 bases lining up with TRBD2. CDR1 and CDR2 (germline): DFQATT, SNEGSKA (reference sequence). V gave up 3 bases and J gave up 4 bases; unmatched junction bases: 22. This CDR3 contains 20 residues. CDR3 sequence reads: CSARGLGRGLGTWSTGELFF. CDR3 sequence (DNA): TGCAGTGCTAGGGGTCTAGGACGGGGACTAGGGACCTGGAGCACCGGGGAGCTGTTTTTT.

About this clonotype itself: A read error may be the cause here, since a much bigger clone is one base away. V usage is TRBV3-1 and J usage is TRBJ1-1, with 7 bases lining up with TRBD1. The CDR3 runs 14 residues. Germline V lookup: CDR1 LGHDT, CDR2 YNNKEL (reference sequence). The chain's CDR3 is CASSQTDRNTEALF. In DNA, the CDR3 is TGTGCCAGCAGCCAAACGGACAGGAACACTGAAGCTCTCTTT.

This clonotype was seen at least ten times. This chain joins TRBV6-2 or TRBV6-3 and TRBJ1-1, with 8 positions matching TRBD1. V shed 5 bases, J shed 12 bases, and the junction held 8 bases outside the gene matches. This CDR3 is 12 amino acids long. Germline V gene data show CDR1 as MNHEY and CDR2 as SVGEGT. In DNA, the CDR3 is TGTGCCAGCAGTCAAGACAGGGGTAAGACTTTCTTT. This gives the protein CASSQDRGKTFF.

In this sample, this clonotype turned up many times. V and J are TRBV4-3 and TRBJ2-7; 9 nucleotides agree with TRBD2. V gave up 0 bases and J gave up 0 bases; unmatched junction bases: 0. Germline V CDR1 and CDR2: LGHNA, YSLEER. The CDR3 has 15 residues. In DNA, the CDR3 is TGCGCCAGCAGCCAAGAGCGGGAGGGCTCCTACGAGCAGTACTTC. It encodes CASSQEREGSYEQYF.